This passage covers 20 T cell receptor beta chains from one sample sequenced in a study of shared clonotypes between healthy human individuals. The assay was immunoSEQ multiplex PCR, and TCRdb's table has in-frame clones only and misses some. The sample has roughly 1,100,000 clones, more than 65% seen once. Sequencing input: memory CD4+ T cells sorted from blood. Specified subset: CD45RA-negative fraction. The receptor set was obtained from a man younger than 35 in good health.

CDR3 in amino acids: CASRRQEGTEAFF. The DNA of the CDR3 is TGTGCCAGCAGGCGACAGGAGGGCACTGAAGCTTTCTTT. The chain carries TRBV6-5 and TRBJ1-1, with D possibly TRBD1 on 6 matching bases. The V end was cut by 6 bases, the J end by 4 bases, with 12 bases between. The CDR3 spans 13 residues. Per the germline V gene, CDR1 is MNHEY and CDR2 is SVGAGI.

This clone was recorded a few times. The rearrangement links TRBV7-2 to TRBJ1-6; D unresolved. This CDR3 comprises 12 residues. Germline CDR1 is SGHTA and CDR2 is FQGNSA. Trimming removed 4 bases from V and 10 bases from J, with 8 bases in between. CDR3 residues: CASSSPTSPLHF. The CDR3 DNA follows: TGTGCCAGCAGCTCCCCTACCTCACCCCTCCACTTT.

CDR3 residues: CASSLAGLAKNIQYF. DNA of the CDR3: TGTGCCAGCAGCTTAGCGGGGTTAGCCAAAAACATTCAGTACTTC. The V gene is TRBV7-9, the J gene TRBJ2-4; no clear D. With 0 bases removed from V and 0 bases from J, the gap between germline ends came to 6 bases. CDR3 length: 15 residues. The germline V gene encodes CDR1 SEHNR and CDR2 FQNEAQ (reference sequence).

This clone was seen a single time. The J gene is TRBJ2-5, the V gene TRBV6-5; 9 bases match TRBD2. Germline CDR1 is MNHEY and CDR2 is SVGAGI. The J segment lost 7 bases and the V segment lost 2 bases, leaving 11 bases of the junction unmatched. The CDR3 spans 16 residues. The CDR3 here is CASSYPSFGGGGTQYF. The CDR3 nucleotides read TGTGCCAGCAGTTACCCCTCTTTTGGCGGGGGGGGGACCCAGTACTTC.

V usage is TRBV6-1 and J usage is TRBJ2-5; D unresolved. Germline V CDR1 and CDR2: MNHNS, SASEGT. Trimming pared 4 bases from V and 4 bases from J, leaving 16 bases between. The CDR3 covers 15 residues. The CDR3 loop reads CASSANTFMGETQYF. The CDR3 DNA sequence: TGTGCCAGCAGTGCAAACACTTTTATGGGAGAGACCCAGTACTTC.

This clone has a handful of counts. Other DNA sequences in this specimen translate into the identical CDR3. The CDR3 DNA sequence: TGTGCCTGGAGGGAACAGGGGGCAAATCAGCCCCAGCATTTT. Translation: CAWREQGANQPQHF. The genes are TRBV30 and TRBJ1-5; 9 bases fit TRBD1. V lost 3 bases, J lost 4 bases, and 4 bases stayed unmatched. The CDR3 spans 14 residues. The germline V gene has CDR1 GTSNPN and CDR2 SVGIG (reference sequence).

This clone has only a few counts. The J gene is TRBJ2-2, the V gene TRBV5-1; D gene uncertain. The CDR3 contains 17 residues. V was shortened by 5 bases and J by 1 base, with 18 bases between the two germline ends. The germline V gene has CDR1 SGHRS and CDR2 YFSETQ. For the CDR3, the DNA is TGCGCCAGCAGGAAGAGCCCCATTGACCTGAACACCGGGGAGCTGTTTTTT. Protein: CASRKSPIDLNTGELFF. The full variable domain, completed using reference TRBV5-1 and TRBJ2-2, is KAGVTQTPRYLIKTRGQQVTLSCSPISGHRSVSWYQQTPGQGLQFLFEYFSETQRNKGNFPGRFSGRQFSNSRSEMNVSTLELGDSALYLCASRKSPIDLNTGELFFGEGSRLTVL.

The rearrangement links TRBV5-1 to TRBJ1-2, with no clear D. This CDR3 has 14 residues. Germline-derived CDR1 and CDR2 are SGHRS and YFSETQ. Trimming shortened V by 6 bases and J by 4 bases, and 16 bases separated the two germline ends. The CDR3 coding sequence is TGCGCCAGCACCCGCGCGGCCGGGAGCTATGGCTACACCTTC. Residues: CASTRAAGSYGYTF.

V and J are TRBV5-1 and TRBJ2-5; perhaps TRBD2 as D (5 bases). Trimming shortened V by 4 bases and J by 5 bases, and 21 bases separated the two germline ends. The length of the CDR3 is 16 residues. CDR1 and CDR2 from the germline V gene are SGHRS and YFSETQ. CDR3 loop: CASSTRVGLTRETQYF. The CDR3 DNA is TGCGCCAGCAGCACCAGAGTCGGACTGACGAGGGAGACCCAGTACTTC.

To note about this clone: It is likely a read error: a sequence one base away is far more abundant. V is TRBV29-1 and J is TRBJ2-7; the D is unclear. The CDR3 totals 11 residues. The germline V gene has CDR1 SQVTM and CDR2 ANQGSEA. CDR3 bases: TGCAGCGTTGAGAGATCCTACGAGCAGTGCTTC. It codes for CSVERSYEQCF.

Only one count was recorded for this clone. V gene TRBV6-4 combines with J gene TRBJ1-6; D is unclear. CDR1 and CDR2 from the germline V gene are MRHNA and SNTAGT. The V gene lost 7 bases and the J gene lost 0 bases, with 16 bases spanning the gap. This CDR3 is built from 17 residues. The CDR3 here is CASTYLAKSSYNSPLHF. CDR3 bases: TGTGCCAGCACCTACCTAGCTAAGAGCTCCTATAATTCACCCCTCCACTTT.

This clone was counted ten times or more. V usage is TRBV29-1 and J usage is TRBJ2-1; TRBD2 matches at 16 bases. The junction had 4 bases not matched to a gene; V was cut back by 2 bases and J by 6 bases. The CDR3 has 16 amino acids. CDR1 SQVTM and CDR2 ANQGSEA come from the germline V gene. CDR3 coding DNA: TGCAGCGTTGAACTTGGGACTAGCGGGAGGGTCAATGAGCAGTTCTTC. Residues: CSVELGTSGRVNEQFF.

The rearrangement links TRBV7-9 to TRBJ2-2; unclear D gene. The CDR3 length is 12 residues. Germline V gene sequence: CDR1 SEHNR, CDR2 FQNEAQ (reference sequence). V lost 7 bases and J 4 bases, leaving 7 bases between the germline ends. CDR3 sequence reads: CASNHRTGELFF. The CDR3 region has the DNA TGTGCCAGCAACCACCGCACCGGGGAGCTGTTTTTT.

The rearrangement uses TRBV11-3 and TRBJ1-6, with D hard to call. Germline assignment: CDR1 SGHNT and CDR2 YENEEA. With 5 bases removed from V and 4 bases from J, the gap between germline ends came to 9 bases. This CDR3 region has 14 residues. The CDR3 loop is CASSAGNYNSPLHF. In DNA, the CDR3 is TGTGCCAGCAGCGCCGGGAATTATAATTCACCCCTCCACTTT.

This clone came up a few times. Other nucleotide sequences from this sample produce the same CDR3. The chain employs TRBV5-1 and TRBJ2-1; D gene unclear. Germline V gene sequence: CDR1 SGHRS, CDR2 YFSETQ. The CDR3 loop spans 17 amino acids. Trimming pared 0 bases from V and 0 bases from J, leaving 13 bases between. The CDR3 here is CASSLASGSSSYNEQFF. The CDR3 bases are TGCGCCAGCAGCTTGGCCTCGGGCTCTAGCTCCTACAATGAGCAGTTCTTC.

The chain uses TRBV7-2 and TRBJ2-1, with 7 positions matching TRBD1. The length of the CDR3 is 15 residues. From germline, CDR1 is SGHTA and CDR2 FQGNSA. V lost 5 bases and J lost 3; bases outside the gene matches: 7. Here the CDR3 reads CASSLEGAGYNEQFF. CDR3 DNA: TGTGCCAGCAGCCTCGAGGGGGCGGGCTACAATGAGCAGTTCTTC. The variable domain in full, completed from reference TRBV7-2 and TRBJ2-1, reads GAGVSQSPSNKVTEKGKDVELRCDPISGHTALYWYRQSLGQGLEFLIYFQGNSAPDKSGLPSDRFSAERTGGSVSTLTIQRTQQEDSAVYLCASSLEGAGYNEQFFGPGTRLTVL.

The CDR3 DNA is TGCGCCAGCAGCCAAGATAGAACAGCTTACAATGAGCAGTTCTTC. It specifies CASSQDRTAYNEQFF. V usage is TRBV4-3 and J usage is TRBJ2-1; D is uncertain. Germline V CDR1 and CDR2: LGHNA, YSLEER. The V end was cut by 0 bases, the J end by 4 bases, with 10 bases between. The CDR3 loop spans 15 amino acids.

Notes on this clone: A much larger clone sits a single nucleotide away, making a read error possible. This chain joins TRBV9 and TRBJ2-5; no definite D call. This CDR3 has 12 residues. The germline V gene has CDR1 SGDLS and CDR2 YYNGEE. V lost 1 base, J lost 4 bases, and 5 bases lay in between. The CDR3 sequence: CASSVSGETQYF. CDR3 DNA: TGTGCCAGCAGCGTATCCGGAGAGACCCAGTACTTC.

This clone was detected only a few times. V and J are TRBV6-5 and TRBJ1-6; 7 bases are a match to TRBD1. The CDR3 has 13 amino acids. CDR1 MNHEY and CDR2 SVGAGI come from the germline V gene. The ends lost 5 bases at V and 7 bases at J; junction bases unmatched: 2. Here the CDR3 DNA reads TGTGCCAGCAGTCGACAGGGAAATTCACCCCTCCACTTT. This codes for CASSRQGNSPLHF.

This chain connects TRBV18 to TRBJ2-3, with no clear D. V was trimmed by 3 bases and J by 2 bases, leaving 12 bases between them. CDR1 and CDR2 from the germline V gene are KGHSH and LQKENI. The CDR3 consists of 15 residues. The CDR3 reads CASSPTDWDTDTQYF. CDR3 bases: TGTGCCAGCTCACCGACCGACTGGGACACAGATACGCAGTATTTT.